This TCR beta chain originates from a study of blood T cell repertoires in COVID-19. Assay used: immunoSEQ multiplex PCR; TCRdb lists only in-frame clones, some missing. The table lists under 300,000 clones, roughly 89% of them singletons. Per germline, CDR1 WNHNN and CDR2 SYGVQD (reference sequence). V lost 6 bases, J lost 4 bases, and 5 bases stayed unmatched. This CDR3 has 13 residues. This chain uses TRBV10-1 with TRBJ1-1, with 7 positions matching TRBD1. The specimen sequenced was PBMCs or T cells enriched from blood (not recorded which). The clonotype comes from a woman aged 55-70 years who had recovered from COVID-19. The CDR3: CASRDQGGTEAFF. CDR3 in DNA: TGCGCCAGCAGAGACCAGGGGGGCACTGAAGCTTTCTTT.